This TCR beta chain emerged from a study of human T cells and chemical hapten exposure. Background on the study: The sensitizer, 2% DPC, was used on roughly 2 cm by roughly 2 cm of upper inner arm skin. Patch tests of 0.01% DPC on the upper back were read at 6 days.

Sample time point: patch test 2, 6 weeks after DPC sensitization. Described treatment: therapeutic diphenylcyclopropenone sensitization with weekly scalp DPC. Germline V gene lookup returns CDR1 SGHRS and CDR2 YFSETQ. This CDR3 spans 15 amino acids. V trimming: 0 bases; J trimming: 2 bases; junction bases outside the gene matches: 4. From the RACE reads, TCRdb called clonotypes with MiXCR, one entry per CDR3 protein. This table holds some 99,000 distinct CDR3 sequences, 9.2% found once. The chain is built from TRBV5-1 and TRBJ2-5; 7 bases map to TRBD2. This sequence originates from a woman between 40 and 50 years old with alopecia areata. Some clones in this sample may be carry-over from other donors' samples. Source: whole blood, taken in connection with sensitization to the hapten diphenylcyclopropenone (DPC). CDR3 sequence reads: CASSLAGGLQETQYF. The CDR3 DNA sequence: TGCGCCAGCAGCTTGGCGGGGGGTCTTCAAGAGACCCAGTACTTC. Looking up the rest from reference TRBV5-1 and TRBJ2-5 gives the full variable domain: KAGVTQTPRYLIKTRGQQVTLSCSPISGHRSVSWYQQTPGQGLQFLFEYFSETQRNKGNFPGRFSGRQFSNSRSEMNVSTLELGDSALYLCASSLAGGLQETQYFGPGTRLLVL.